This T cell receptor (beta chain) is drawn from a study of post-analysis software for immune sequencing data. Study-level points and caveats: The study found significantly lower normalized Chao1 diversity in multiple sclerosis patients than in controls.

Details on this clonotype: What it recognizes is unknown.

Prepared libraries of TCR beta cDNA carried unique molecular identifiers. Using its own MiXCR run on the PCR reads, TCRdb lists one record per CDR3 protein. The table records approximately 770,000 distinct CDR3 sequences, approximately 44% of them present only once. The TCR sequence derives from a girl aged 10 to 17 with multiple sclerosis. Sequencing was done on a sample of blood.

The CDR3 DNA reads as TGTGCCAGCCGCGGACAGGTCACGAACACTGAAGCTTTCTTT. It yields the protein CASRGQVTNTEAFF. The gene calls are TRBV11-2 and TRBJ1-1, with 7 bases matching TRBD1. Germline V gene lookup returns CDR1 SGHAT and CDR2 FQNNGV. The CDR3 is 14 residues long. The J segment lost 1 base and the V segment lost 8 bases, leaving 7 bases of the junction unmatched.